This T cell receptor (beta chain) is from a study of OX40 agonist ivuxolimab in advanced cancers. Looking at the study overall: Three patients, one with hepatocellular carcinoma and two with cutaneous melanoma, responded partially. Study-wide results and caveats: In general, CD8+ T cells held more expanded clones than CD4+ did, on average. The CD4+ and CD8+ T cells in the blood had expanded clonally by week 6 at 0.1 to 3.0 mg/kg.

The assay was immunoSEQ multiplex PCR, and TCRdb's table has in-frame clones only and misses some. The sample has some 64,000 clones, 88% seen once. Remarks on this clone: Its antigen remains unknown.

V lost 5 bases and J lost 7, with 15 bases in between. Germline CDR1 is LNHDA and CDR2 is SQIVND (reference sequence). This CDR3 is built from 14 residues. The chain has TRBV19 and TRBJ1-5; tentative D call: TRBD1 (5 bases). This sample comprised CD4+ or CD8+ T cells sorted from blood, obtained in a trial of the OX40 agonist ivuxolimab. The sequence was obtained from an adult with an advanced solid tumor such as melanoma, head and neck, liver or kidney cancer. CDR3 sequence: CASSSQGPKQPQHF. CDR3 nucleotide sequence: TGTGCCAGTAGTTCCCAGGGTCCTAAACAGCCCCAGCATTTT. The variable domain in full, completed from reference TRBV19 and TRBJ1-5, reads DGGITQSPKYLFRKEGQNVTLSCEQNLNHDAMYWYRQDPGQGLRLIYYSQIVNDFQKGDIAEGYSVSREKKESFPLTVTSAQKNPTAFYLCASSSQGPKQPQHFGDGTRLSIL.